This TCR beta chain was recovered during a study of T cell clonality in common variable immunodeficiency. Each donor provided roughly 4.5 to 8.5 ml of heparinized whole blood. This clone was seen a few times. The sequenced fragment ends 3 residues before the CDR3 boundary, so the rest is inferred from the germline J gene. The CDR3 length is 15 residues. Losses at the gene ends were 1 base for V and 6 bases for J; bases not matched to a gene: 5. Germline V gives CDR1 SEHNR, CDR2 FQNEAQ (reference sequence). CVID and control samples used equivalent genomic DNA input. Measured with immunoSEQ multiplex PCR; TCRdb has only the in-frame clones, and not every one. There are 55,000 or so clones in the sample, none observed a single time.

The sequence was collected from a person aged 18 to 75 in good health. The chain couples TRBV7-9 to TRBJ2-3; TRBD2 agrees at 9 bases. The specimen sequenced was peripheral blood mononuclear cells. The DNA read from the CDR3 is TGTGCCAGCAGCTTAGTATTAGCGGGAGCGGATACG. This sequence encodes CASSLVLAGADT. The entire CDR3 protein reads CASSLVLAGADTQYF.